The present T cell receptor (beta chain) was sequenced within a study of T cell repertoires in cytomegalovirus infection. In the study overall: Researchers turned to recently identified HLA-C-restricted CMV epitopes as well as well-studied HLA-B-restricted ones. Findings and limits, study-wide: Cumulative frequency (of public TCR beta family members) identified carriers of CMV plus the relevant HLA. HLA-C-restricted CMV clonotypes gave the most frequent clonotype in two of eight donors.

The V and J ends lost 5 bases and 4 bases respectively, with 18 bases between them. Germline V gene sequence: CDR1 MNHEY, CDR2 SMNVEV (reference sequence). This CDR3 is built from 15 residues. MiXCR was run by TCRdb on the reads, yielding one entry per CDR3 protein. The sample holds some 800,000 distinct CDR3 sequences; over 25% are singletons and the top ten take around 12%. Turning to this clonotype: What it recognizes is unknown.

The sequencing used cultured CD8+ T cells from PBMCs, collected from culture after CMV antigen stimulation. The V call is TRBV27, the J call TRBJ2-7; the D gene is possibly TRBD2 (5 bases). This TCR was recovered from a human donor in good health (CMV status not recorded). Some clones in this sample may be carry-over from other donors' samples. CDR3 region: CASSPLAGVWYEQYV. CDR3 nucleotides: TGTGCCAGCAGTCCCCTCGCCGGGGTTTGGTACGAGCAGTACGTC.